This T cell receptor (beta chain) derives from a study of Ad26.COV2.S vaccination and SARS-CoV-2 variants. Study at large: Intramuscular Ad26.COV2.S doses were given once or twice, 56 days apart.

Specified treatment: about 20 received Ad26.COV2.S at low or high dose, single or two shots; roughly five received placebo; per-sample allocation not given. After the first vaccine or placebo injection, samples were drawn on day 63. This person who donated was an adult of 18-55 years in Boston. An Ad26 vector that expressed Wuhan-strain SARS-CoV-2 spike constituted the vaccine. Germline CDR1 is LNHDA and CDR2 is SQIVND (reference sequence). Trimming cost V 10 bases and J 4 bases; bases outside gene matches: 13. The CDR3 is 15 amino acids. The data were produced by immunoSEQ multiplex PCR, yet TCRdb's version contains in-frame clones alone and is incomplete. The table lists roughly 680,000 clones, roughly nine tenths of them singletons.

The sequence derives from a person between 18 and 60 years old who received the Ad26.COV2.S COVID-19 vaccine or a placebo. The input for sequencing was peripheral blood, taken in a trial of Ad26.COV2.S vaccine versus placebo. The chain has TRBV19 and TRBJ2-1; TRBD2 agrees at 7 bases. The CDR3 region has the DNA TGTGCCACTGAGGGCGGGAGAGGAGGGTACAATGAGCAGTTCTTC. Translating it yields CATEGGRGGYNEQFF.